This T cell receptor beta chain comes out of a study of TIL therapy for anti-PD-1-resistant metastatic lung cancer (dated by TCRdb to about 2021). Concerning the study at large: Before any PD-1/PD-L1 blockade was given, tumors were harvested, nivolumab was then administered, and patients who progressed went on to receive lymphodepletion, an infusion of expanded TIL, and IL-2. Enrolled patients had a median age of around 58 years (range roughly 38-80) and a median tumor PD-L1 proportion score of around 5.6%. The cohort was composed predominantly of lung adenocarcinoma, with four EGFR-mutant and two ALK-rearranged tumors included, and half of patients were identified as current or former smokers. A median non-synonymous tumor mutation burden of approximately 1.4 mutations per megabase was determined across the cohort by whole-exome sequencing. Clonotypes were tracked across tumor, expanded TIL product and serial blood samples by T cell receptor beta sequencing of tumor and peripheral blood. The paper as a whole reports these results and caveats: Generalizability was limited because the cohort was highly selected, with more treatment-naive, never-smoker and oncogene-addicted patients included than is typical. The study protocol defined all tumor marker inferences as exploratory. Clonotypes from the infused TIL partially replaced the baseline peripheral repertoire and then declined over months, and persistence showed no apparent association with response.

Using bias-controlled multiplex PCR with the immunoSEQ v3 hsTCRB kit, the TCR beta CDR3 regions were amplified from genomic DNA. TCR libraries were sequenced on an Illumina NextSeq 500 to around 2.2 million read pairs for survey level or about 5-6.5 million for deep level. The original pipeline was this. Clonality was reported by immunoSEQ Analyzer software, which also assigned V, D and J genes and filtered out non-productive sequences. Repertoires were compared using productive Simpson clonality and Morisita overlap index of productive TRB rearrangements between infused TIL and blood. For each clone in blood, the absolute clonotype count was estimated by multiplying the lymphocyte count by the CD3+ fraction and by the clone's productive frequency. This is the immuneACCESS table as TCRdb keeps it, with only in-frame sequences that have V and J called. A part of the clones is gone; compared with another copy, unresolved V genes explain less than half, and the rest is unexplained. Clone size and the V and J calls come from that table; the DNA yielded D and trimming. This sample gives tens of thousands of clones in total; 80% to 90% of them show up just once. The ten most abundant clones make up 5% of the sample.

The germline V gene gives CDR1 as MNHEY and CDR2 as SVGEGT. Germline trimming amounts to 6 bases on V and 7 bases on J, with 17 as the count of junction bases outside the gene matches. The CDR3 has 16 amino acids, counting the end cysteine and phenylalanine. The kept DNA is CDR3 alone, 48 bases in frame from the first base. Note on this clone: The antigen this receptor binds is unknown. No much larger clone exists at a distance of one base, and base qualities are not known.

In light of the paper, this sample's time point label describes: pre-treatment sample, taken before nivolumab and TIL therapy. A phase I trial run at two centers enrolled adults with stage 4 NSCLC between 2017 and 2020. The samples were obtained from a phase I trial that was single-arm and open-label and tested tumor-infiltrating lymphocyte therapy combined with nivolumab in advanced non-small cell lung cancer. Blood mononuclear cells from EDTA tubes were isolated by Ficoll gradient, snap-frozen as pellets, and DNA was extracted with a Qiagen mini-prep kit. The sequence was obtained from a person aged 25 to 85 with non-small cell lung cancer. The rearrangement joined TRBV6-2 or TRBV6-3 to TRBJ2-7; TRBD2 aligns with 8 central bases. The input for sequencing was blood, taken at baseline. The sequenced DNA: TGTGCCAGCAGCCCCTCGCGGAGCGGGGGACAAGGTGAGCAGTACTTC. Its translation reads: CASSPSRSGGQGEQYF.